The 16 T cell receptor beta chains in this list originate from one sample, sequenced in a study of shared T cell receptors in the human thymus. The table came from immunoSEQ multiplex PCR; TCRdb's copy has only in-frame clones and leaves some out. This repertoire shows hundreds of thousands of clones, about 80% found once; its top ten account for about 0.014%. The sample also formed part of further work on human thymus T cells.

What was sequenced was thymocytes. The source is a boy under two years old with a congenital heart defect.

This clone has just one count. The chain carries TRBV5-1 and TRBJ2-7; a weak D match, TRBD2 (5 bases). V was trimmed by 5 bases and J by 5 bases, leaving 14 bases between them. The CDR3 is 13 amino acids. CDR1 is SGHRS and CDR2 is YFSETQ in the germline V gene. The CDR3 reads CASRREFWHEQYF. The CDR3 DNA follows: TGCGCCAGCAGGAGGGAGTTCTGGCACGAGCAGTACTTC.

The rearrangement links TRBV2 to TRBJ2-7; 14 bases match TRBD2. V was clipped by 4 bases and J by 5 bases; unmatched bases: 4. Germline CDR1 reads SNHLY; CDR2 reads FYNNEI. CDR3 length: 15 residues. The CDR3 here is CASSGGTSGSNEQYF. As DNA, the CDR3 is TGTGCCAGCAGTGGTGGGACTAGCGGGAGTAACGAGCAGTACTTC. Drawing the rest from reference TRBV2 and TRBJ2-7, the complete variable domain is EPEVTQTPSHQVTQMGQEVILRCVPISNHLYFYWYRQILGQKVEFLVSFYNNEISEKSEIFDDQFSVERPDGSNFTLKIRSTKLEDSAMYFCASSGGTSGSNEQYFGPGTRLTVT.

The rearrangement uses TRBV9 and TRBJ2-7, with a weak D call TRBD2 (5 bases). V lost 4 bases and J 5 bases, leaving 25 bases between the germline ends. The CDR3 consists of 17 residues. Germline V gives CDR1 SGDLS, CDR2 YYNGEE. CDR3 DNA sequence: TGTGCCAGCAGCCCTAGTGGTCCCGCGGGTCTACCCGACGAGCAGTACTTC. This sequence encodes CASSPSGPAGLPDEQYF.

The chain employs TRBV5-1 and TRBJ2-1; 13 bases map to TRBD2. The CDR3 runs to 18 residues. Losses at the gene ends were 2 bases for V and 5 bases for J; bases not matched to a gene: 10. CDR1 and CDR2 (germline): SGHRS, YFSETQ. The DNA for the CDR3 is TGCGCCAGCAGCTTATATTTCCGGACTAGCGGGAGTAACAATGAGCAGTTCTTC. It is translated as CASSLYFRTSGSNNEQFF.

The genes are TRBV14 and TRBJ1-2; 7 bases line up with TRBD1. Trimming at V came to 4 bases and at J to 6 bases, leaving 8 bases not matched to a gene. The CDR3 extends over 14 amino acids. Germline V gene data show CDR1 as SGHDN and CDR2 as FVKESK. Here the CDR3 reads CASSLGGTVDGYTF. CDR3 DNA: TGTGCCAGCAGCCTAGGAGGGACAGTTGATGGCTACACCTTC. Complete variable domain (other parts from reference TRBV14 and TRBJ1-2): EAGVTQFPSHSVIEKGQTVTLRCDPISGHDNLYWYRRVMGKEIKFLLHFVKESKQDESGMPNNRFLAERTGGTYSTLKVQPAELEDSGVYFCASSLGGTVDGYTFGSGTRLTVV.

There are a few counts of this clone. The CDR3 sequence: CASSEVGRGMNQPQHF. The CDR3 DNA reads as TGTGCCAGCAGTGAAGTGGGCAGGGGAATGAATCAGCCCCAGCATTTT. The chain links TRBV6-1 to TRBJ1-5; TRBD1 is a possible D gene (6 bases). The CDR3 totals 16 residues. Germline CDR1 MNHNS, CDR2 SASEGT. Trimming pared 1 base from V and 4 bases from J, leaving 14 bases between.

The rearrangement joins TRBV4-2 to TRBJ2-3, with 7 bases matching TRBD2. CDR1 LGHNA and CDR2 YNFKEQ come from the germline V gene. This CDR3 is built from 17 residues. V was pared by 0 bases and J by 2 bases, with 8 bases of the junction left unmatched. For the CDR3, the DNA is TGTGCCAGCAGCCAAGATCGGCGGCTAGCGGACACAGATACGCAGTATTTT. Amino acids: CASSQDRRLADTDTQYF.

The V gene is TRBV29-1, the J gene TRBJ2-1, with TRBD1 matching 8 bases. Trimming cost V 0 bases and J 4 bases; bases outside gene matches: 8. This CDR3 has 16 amino acids. Germline V gene lookup returns CDR1 SQVTM and CDR2 ANQGSEA. CDR3 coding DNA: TGCAGCGTTGAAGATCGCGGACAGGGAAAGTACAATGAGCAGTTCTTC. Protein: CSVEDRGQGKYNEQFF.

CDR3: CASSLVGTSSYEQYF. CDR3 DNA: TGCGCCAGCAGCTTGGTAGGGACATCCTCCTACGAGCAGTACTTC. The chain recombines TRBV5-1 with TRBJ2-7; maybe TRBD1 (6 bases). The CDR3 consists of 15 residues. Trimming shortened V by 0 bases and J by 0 bases, and 10 bases separated the two germline ends. In germline, CDR1 is SGHRS, CDR2 YFSETQ. The variable domain in full, completed from reference TRBV5-1 and TRBJ2-7, reads KAGVTQTPRYLIKTRGQQVTLSCSPISGHRSVSWYQQTPGQGLQFLFEYFSETQRNKGNFPGRFSGRQFSNSRSEMNVSTLELGDSALYLCASSLVGTSSYEQYFGPGTRLTVT.

Only one count was recorded for this clone. V gene TRBV28 combines with J gene TRBJ1-1; no definite D call. CDR1 and CDR2 from the germline V gene are MDHEN and SYDVKM. V dropped 6 bases and J dropped 1 base, with 12 bases sitting between them. CDR3 length equals 14 residues. The CDR3 DNA is TGTGCCAGCAGGTTGTTGGGCCCGAACACTGAAGCTTTCTTT. Its translation: CASRLLGPNTEAFF. Variable domain in full (rest from reference TRBV28 and TRBJ1-1): DVKVTQSSRYLVKRTGEKVFLECVQDMDHENMFWYRQDPGLGLRLIYFSYDVKMKEKGDIPEGYSVSREKKERFSLILESASTNQTSMYLCASRLLGPNTEAFFGQGTRLTVV.

V gene TRBV19 combines with J gene TRBJ2-3; a possible D gene is TRBD2 (5 bases). V was cut by 0 bases and J by 1 base, with 8 bases left in between. The CDR3 spans 15 residues. The germline V gene has CDR1 LNHDA and CDR2 SQIVND (reference sequence). CDR3 nucleotides: TGTGCCAGTAGTATAGAGAGGGTCGGCACAGATACGCAGTATTTT. Residues: CASSIERVGTDTQYF.

As DNA, the CDR3 is TGTGCCAGCAGTCCTGGGGCTAGCGGGAGCCAGAACACCGGGGAGCTGTTTTTT. Protein sequence: CASSPGASGSQNTGELFF. The chain employs TRBV27 and TRBJ2-2; 10 bases agree with TRBD2. Germline lookup yields CDR1 MNHEY and CDR2 SMNVEV (reference sequence). The J segment lost 1 base and the V segment lost 5 bases, leaving 10 bases of the junction unmatched. The CDR3 is 18 residues long.

V is TRBV2 and J is TRBJ1-2, with D perhaps matching TRBD1 (6 bases). Per germline, CDR1 SNHLY and CDR2 FYNNEI. Trimming pared 5 bases from V and 5 bases from J, leaving 15 bases between. The length of the CDR3 is 14 residues. The CDR3 bases are TGTGCCAGCAGTCTACAGGGCGTAAGGTATGGCTACACCTTC. Translated: CASSLQGVRYGYTF.

This sequence joins TRBV5-4 and TRBJ2-3; perhaps TRBD2 as D (7 bases). The germline V gene encodes CDR1 SGHNT and CDR2 YYREEE (reference sequence). Trimming left V 2 bases short and J 0 bases short, with 19 bases between. CDR3 length equals 18 residues. The CDR3 nucleotides are TGTGCCAGCAGCTTCGGCCTCCGGGGGGCTGAGAGCACAGATACGCAGTATTTT. Its translation is CASSFGLRGAESTDTQYF.

The chain recombines TRBV6-5 with TRBJ2-5; TRBD1 aligns across 8 bases. Per the germline V gene, CDR1 is MNHEY and CDR2 is SVGAGI. With 0 bases clipped from V and 5 bases from J, the junction kept 8 bases outside the gene matches. This CDR3 comprises 16 residues. The CDR3 is CASSYSEDRARETQYF. As DNA, the CDR3 is TGTGCCAGCAGTTACTCCGAGGACAGGGCCAGGGAGACCCAGTACTTC.

The chain couples TRBV6-1 to TRBJ2-7; 8 bases line up with TRBD2. With 2 bases clipped from V and 1 base from J, the junction kept 7 bases outside the gene matches. Germline values: CDR1 MNHNS, CDR2 SASEGT. The CDR3 sequence is 16 residues long. The CDR3 sequence: CASSETSGSVSYEQYF. The CDR3 region has the DNA TGTGCCAGCAGTGAAACCAGCGGGAGTGTGTCCTACGAGCAGTACTTC.